The rows below give T cell receptor beta chains drawn from one sample of a study of shared clonotypes between healthy human individuals. Produced via immunoSEQ multiplex PCR; TCRdb's table is partial and in-frame only. This table holds 2 million to 3 million clones, 80% to 95% found once. Sequencing input: naive CD4+ T cells from PBMCs. The receptor set was obtained from a man between 18 and 29 years old in good health. Some clones in this sample may be carry-over from other donors' samples. Both conserved end residues are trimmed from each CDR3. The order of the fields is V gene, J gene, CDR3 protein.

v_call: TRBV18
j_call: TRBJ1-3
cdr3_aa: ASSPREEDTIY

v_call: TRBV2
j_call: TRBJ1-1
cdr3_aa: ASRWGGLGRMNTEAF

v_call: TRBV30
j_call: TRBJ1-4
cdr3_aa: AWSGPGGATNEKLF

v_call: TRBV13
j_call: TRBJ2-7
cdr3_aa: ASSPQGMAGTYEQY

v_call: TRBV28
j_call: TRBJ1-2
cdr3_aa: ASSLIRGHGYT

v_call: TRBV6-5
j_call: TRBJ2-2
cdr3_aa: ASTGTSENTGELF

v_call: TRBV5-1
j_call: TRBJ2-1
cdr3_aa: ASSLVAGPYNEQF

v_call: TRBV27
j_call: TRBJ2-7
cdr3_aa: ASSLGGRTYEQY

v_call: TRBV7-9
j_call: TRBJ2-2
cdr3_aa: ASSPTGLAGRNTGELF

v_call: TRBV6-6
j_call: TRBJ1-4
cdr3_aa: ASIEQGEREKLF

v_call: TRBV28
j_call: TRBJ1-2
cdr3_aa: ASSRTGRYGYT

v_call: TRBV28
j_call: TRBJ1-5
cdr3_aa: AHARGNNQPQH

v_call: TRBV6-1
j_call: TRBJ2-1
cdr3_aa: AGSNTGLAGNEQF

v_call: TRBV5-1
j_call: TRBJ1-2
cdr3_aa: ASREDEAHFYT

v_call: TRBV9
j_call: TRBJ2-5
cdr3_aa: ASSVDPGEQGTQY

v_call: TRBV10-3
j_call: TRBJ1-2
cdr3_aa: AISESDRGGYGYT

v_call: TRBV28
j_call: TRBJ1-1
cdr3_aa: ASRSGALNTEAF

v_call: TRBV5-1
j_call: TRBJ2-5
cdr3_aa: ASSRLAGQKETQY

v_call: TRBV27
j_call: TRBJ2-7
cdr3_aa: ASSTRQGRRYEQY

v_call: TRBV28
j_call: TRBJ1-1
cdr3_aa: ASSLRRIMNTEAF

v_call: TRBV30
j_call: TRBJ2-2
cdr3_aa: AWGPGTELF

v_call: TRBV5-1
j_call: TRBJ2-3
cdr3_aa: ASSSDPTGVGPV

v_call: TRBV4-1
j_call: TRBJ1-4
cdr3_aa: ASSQVGAGRREKLF

v_call: TRBV5-1
j_call: TRBJ2-1
cdr3_aa: ASSPGVSSYNEQF

v_call: TRBV6-5
j_call: TRBJ2-7
cdr3_aa: ASNYSYQNEQY

v_call: TRBV5-1
j_call: TRBJ2-7
cdr3_aa: ASSLVAGGYEQY

v_call: TRBV28
j_call: TRBJ1-4
cdr3_aa: ASSFPGNEKLF

v_call: TRBV5-5
j_call: TRBJ1-1
cdr3_aa: ASSPQGSDTEAF

v_call: TRBV5-1
j_call: TRBJ1-4
cdr3_aa: ASSLQGSEKLF

v_call: TRBV6-1
j_call: TRBJ1-4
cdr3_aa: ASISRGDEKLF

v_call: TRBV10-3
j_call: TRBJ2-3
cdr3_aa: AISTGIRGSTDTQY

v_call: TRBV19
j_call: TRBJ1-5
cdr3_aa: ASSIATGQRGPQH

v_call: TRBV6-1
j_call: TRBJ2-5
cdr3_aa: ASRGNLGQETQY

v_call: TRBV9
j_call: TRBJ2-2
cdr3_aa: ASSGTVNTGELF

v_call: TRBV27
j_call: TRBJ2-1
cdr3_aa: ASRDYHNEQF

v_call: TRBV5-1
j_call: TRBJ2-1
cdr3_aa: ASSLATPNEQF

v_call: TRBV19
j_call: TRBJ1-2
cdr3_aa: ASNAKPGTGANYGYT

v_call: TRBV27
j_call: TRBJ2-2
cdr3_aa: ASSSYRISGAGELF

v_call: TRBV4-1
j_call: TRBJ1-4
cdr3_aa: ASSQLMERGQKEKLF

v_call: TRBV4-3
j_call: TRBJ2-5
cdr3_aa: ASSRGTGGQETQY

v_call: TRBV5-4
j_call: TRBJ1-3
cdr3_aa: ASSLEGSLNTIY

v_call: TRBV27
j_call: TRBJ2-3
cdr3_aa: ASRSVSLSSADTQY

v_call: TRBV5-1
j_call: TRBJ2-5
cdr3_aa: ASSEPRAGGPRETQY